The next 21 T cell receptor beta chains were all read from a single sample in a study of regulatory T cells in long-lasting Graves disease. TCR beta libraries were built with iRepertoire HTBI primers and Arm-PCR of CDR3 regions. TCRdb re-called the multiplex PCR reads with MiXCR, one entry per CDR3 protein. The sample yields about 440,000 distinct CDR3 sequences, 16% seen once. Time point noted: newly diagnosed GD, antithyroid drugs for less than 3 months. RNA extracted from PBMCs served as the sequencing template. Another study also made use of these data, one on T cells in Graves' hyperthyroidism and ophthalmopathy.

The material was peripheral blood mononuclear cells (PBMCs), obtained at new diagnosis, from a patient treated with antithyroid drugs. Source of these receptors: a woman younger than 35 with Graves disease.

This clonotype was found many times. The CDR3 DNA reads as TGCAGCGTTACGACAGGGGTCGGCTTTGGGACCCAGTACTTC. This codes for CSVTTGVGFGTQYF. The chain joins TRBV29-1 to TRBJ2-5; 8 positions match TRBD1. The CDR3 sequence is 14 residues long. Trimming cost V 5 bases and J 7 bases; bases outside gene matches: 12. CDR1 is SQVTM, CDR2 ANQGSEA, per germline.

The chain uses TRBV30 and TRBJ1-2; D is undetermined. The length of the CDR3 is 11 residues. Trimming took off 3 bases at V and 9 bases at J, with 11 bases between the two ends. Germline values: CDR1 GTSNPN, CDR2 SVGIG (reference sequence). CDR3 DNA sequence: TGTGCCTGGAGCGCCGCCCTTCGCTACACCTTC. As protein: CAWSAALRYTF.

This clonotype was seen more than once but under ten times. The CDR3 nucleotides read TGTGCCTGGAGTGTAGGTGGTGTTGGACTAGCGGGAGGTGGGGGCTCCTACAATGAGCAGTTCTTC. This sequence encodes CAWSVGGVGLAGGGGSYNEQFF. The chain has TRBV30 and TRBJ2-1; 14 positions agree with TRBD2. The CDR3 is 22 amino acids. CDR1 and CDR2 (germline): GTSNPN, SVGIG (reference sequence). Trimming at V came to 0 bases and at J to 0 bases, leaving 16 bases not matched to a gene. Full variable domain (rest looked up from reference TRBV30 and TRBJ2-1): SQTIHQWPATLVQPVGSPLSLECTVEGTSNPNLYWYRQAAGRGLQLLFYSVGIGQISSEVPQNLSASRPQDRQFILSSKKLLLSDSGFYLCAWSVGGVGLAGGGGSYNEQFFGPGTRLTVL.

This rearrangement joins TRBV5-1 to TRBJ2-7; 10 bases are a match to TRBD1. V shed 0 bases and J 2 bases; nucleotides not matched to a gene: 2. Germline V lookup: CDR1 SGHRS, CDR2 YFSETQ. The CDR3 sequence is 15 residues long. In nucleotides, the CDR3 is TGCGCCAGCAGCTTGGGACAGGGGGCCCCCTACGAGCAGTACTTC. Translation gives CASSLGQGAPYEQYF.

In this sample, this clonotype turned up a few times. V usage is TRBV7-9 and J usage is TRBJ2-1; 7 nucleotides agree with TRBD1. Germline values: CDR1 SEHNR, CDR2 FQNEAQ (reference sequence). The junction had 11 bases not matched to a gene; V was cut back by 5 bases and J by 4 bases. The CDR3 is 16 residues long. The CDR3 spells CASSPRDSHQYNEQFF. Written as DNA, the CDR3 is TGTGCCAGCAGCCCTAGGGACAGCCACCAATACAATGAGCAGTTCTTC.

In this sample, this clonotype turned up a few times. The chain links TRBV19 to TRBJ1-1; no reliable D call. The CDR3 sequence is 13 residues long. Trimming cost V 7 bases and J 8 bases, with 17 bases left between them. Germline values: CDR1 LNHDA, CDR2 SQIVND (reference sequence). CDR3 amino acids: CASTPATLEEAFF. Written as DNA, the CDR3 is TGTGCCAGTACCCCAGCTACTTTAGAGGAAGCTTTCTTT.

The chain employs TRBV12-5 and TRBJ1-2; TRBD1 might be the D (5 bases). This CDR3 has 15 amino acids. The V gene lost 1 base and the J gene lost 4 bases, with 13 bases spanning the gap. CDR1 LGHNT and CDR2 FRNRAP come from the germline V gene. CDR3 nucleotide sequence: TGTGCTAGTGGTTTGGATCCGACAGCCTTCTATGGCTACACCTTC. Its protein is CASGLDPTAFYGYTF.

In its sample, this clonotype was seen a few times. CDR3 sequence reads: CAGSTSGGAGEKLFF. CDR3 sequence (DNA): TGTGCCGGCTCGACGTCGGGGGGGGCAGGTGAAAAACTGTTTTTT. The chain recombines TRBV2 with TRBJ1-4, with D tentatively TRBD1 (6 bases). The CDR3 covers 15 residues. Germline V gene lookup returns CDR1 SNHLY and CDR2 FYNNEI. Trimming pared 11 bases from V and 7 bases from J, leaving 23 bases between. The full variable domain, rest sourced from reference TRBV2 and TRBJ1-4, is EPEVTQTPSHQVTQMGQEVILRCVPISNHLYFYWYRQILGQKVEFLVSFYNNEISEKSEIFDDQFSVERPDGSNFTLKIRSTKLEDSAMYFCAGSTSGGAGEKLFFGSGTQLSVL.

The chain is built from TRBV6-1 and TRBJ1-1; 7 nucleotides agree with TRBD1. CDR3 size: 15 residues. The V gene end was trimmed by 7 bases and the J gene end by 2 bases; junction bases not matched to a gene: 10. Germline CDR1 and CDR2: MNHNS and SASEGT. CDR3 sequence reads: CASKYTRQGNTEAFF. CDR3 in DNA: TGTGCCAGCAAATATACTAGACAGGGAAACACTGAAGCTTTCTTT.

CDR3 bases: TGTGCCTGGAGTAGGAGCTCCTACGAGCAGTACTTC. It encodes CAWSRSSYEQYF. The J gene is TRBJ2-7, the V gene TRBV30; D remains unclear. Looked up from germline, CDR1 is GTSNPN and CDR2 is SVGIG (reference sequence). V lost 2 bases and J 0 bases, leaving 5 bases between the germline ends. The CDR3 covers 12 residues.

J is TRBJ1-2 and V is TRBV7-2; 7 bases fit TRBD1. CDR3 length: 14 amino acids. Germline V CDR1 and CDR2: SGHTA, FQGNSA. V was clipped by 5 bases and J by 4 bases; unmatched bases: 7. CDR3 bases: TGTGCCAGCAGCCTCCTTGGACAGGTCTATGGCTACACCTTC. Its protein is CASSLLGQVYGYTF.

This clonotype was detected many times. The chain is built from TRBV7-2 and TRBJ2-5, with 8 bases matching TRBD1. The V and J ends lost 0 bases and 4 bases, in that order; junction bases with no gene match: 4. Germline values: CDR1 SGHTA, CDR2 FQGNSA. This CDR3 spans 15 amino acids. The CDR3 nucleotides are TGTGCCAGCAGCTTAGCGGGGGACAGGCGAGAGACCCAGTACTTC. Translating gives CASSLAGDRRETQYF.

This clonotype was counted at least ten times. The chain joins TRBV5-1 to TRBJ2-7, with 9 positions matching TRBD1. V trimming: 4 bases; J trimming: 6 bases; junction bases outside the gene matches: 11. CDR1 is SGHRS, CDR2 YFSETQ, per germline. CDR3 length: 15 amino acids. In DNA, the CDR3 is TGCGCCAGCAGCCTTCTCCGGGACAGGGCGCTCGAGCAGTACTTC. Amino acids: CASSLLRDRALEQYF.

In this sample, this clonotype turned up many times. The chain links TRBV7-2 to TRBJ2-1; 7 nucleotides line up with TRBD2. Germline V gene data show CDR1 as SGHTA and CDR2 as FQGNSA. This CDR3 has 15 residues. Losses at the gene ends were 1 base for V and 6 bases for J; bases not matched to a gene: 6. The CDR3, as DNA: TGTGCCAGCAGCTTAGTCGGCGGGAGCGTCAATGAGCAGTTCTTC. It encodes CASSLVGGSVNEQFF. The complete variable domain, with remaining parts taken from reference TRBV7-2 and TRBJ2-1, reads GAGVSQSPSNKVTEKGKDVELRCDPISGHTALYWYRQSLGQGLEFLIYFQGNSAPDKSGLPSDRFSAERTGGSVSTLTIQRTQQEDSAVYLCASSLVGGSVNEQFFGPGTRLTVL.

This clonotype turned up a few times. The chain recombines TRBV2 with TRBJ2-1, with 13 nucleotides matching TRBD2. Germline V gene sequence: CDR1 SNHLY, CDR2 FYNNEI. V shed 4 bases and J 9 bases; nucleotides not matched to a gene: 6. The CDR3 covers 15 residues. CDR3 loop: CASSGGLAGVGEQFF. DNA for the CDR3: TGTGCCAGCAGTGGTGGACTAGCGGGAGTGGGTGAGCAGTTCTTC.

Many counts were recorded for this clonotype. The chain is built from TRBV3-1 and TRBJ2-3, with D possibly TRBD1 on 6 matching bases. The V gene's germline CDR1 is LGHDT and CDR2 YNNKEL (reference sequence). The CDR3 consists of 18 residues. V shed 0 bases and J shed 2 bases, with 18 bases lying between them. CDR3 bases: TGTGCCAGCAGCCAAGACGGCAGTAGGGACACCCACACAGATACGCAGTATTTT. It yields the protein CASSQDGSRDTHTDTQYF.

A few counts support this clonotype. V usage is TRBV6-5 and J usage is TRBJ1-1; 7 nucleotides match TRBD1. After removal of 0 bases from V and 7 bases from J, the junction contained 5 bases not matched to a gene. CDR1 MNHEY and CDR2 SVGAGI come from the germline V gene. The CDR3 is 14 residues long. The CDR3: CASSYSTGTIEAFF. Written as DNA, the CDR3 is TGTGCCAGCAGTTACTCGACAGGGACCATTGAAGCTTTCTTT.

With respect to this clonotype: This may be a read error, as it is one base from a much larger clone. This sequence joins TRBV28 and TRBJ2-5; the D gene is possibly TRBD2 (6 bases). Trimming removed 5 bases at V and 11 bases at J, with 21 bases between. The V gene's germline CDR1 is MDHEN and CDR2 SYDVKM. The CDR3 sequence is 14 residues long. The CDR3: CASSKWDSYNEQYF. For the CDR3, the DNA is TGTGCCAGCAGTAAGTGGGACTCCTACAATGAGCAGTACTTC.

This clonotype has ten or more counts. The V gene is TRBV30, the J gene TRBJ2-2, with D hard to call. Trimming stripped 4 bases from V and 4 bases from J, with 10 bases between. CDR3 length equals 13 residues. Germline CDR1 and CDR2: GTSNPN and SVGIG (reference sequence). CDR3 sequence (DNA): TGTGCCTGGAATAGTGTCGCCACCGGGGAGCTGTTTTTT. It translates to CAWNSVATGELFF.

The V call is TRBV10-3, the J call TRBJ1-2; D gene ambiguous. This CDR3 comprises 14 residues. CDR1 and CDR2 from the germline V gene are ENHRY and SYGVKD. Trimming removed 0 bases at V and 2 bases at J, with 7 bases between. This CDR3 is CAISESGGNYGYTF. The CDR3 DNA reads as TGTGCCATCAGTGAGTCAGGTGGGAACTATGGCTACACCTTC.

The chain uses TRBV5-1 and TRBJ2-1, with a possible D match to TRBD1 (6 bases). The DNA end is more similar to TRBJ2-5, so the J call may be wrong. This CDR3 comprises 16 residues. Per germline, CDR1 SGHRS and CDR2 YFSETQ. CDR3 coding DNA: TGCGCCAGCAGCAAGGGACACGCCGGAGCCCAAGAGACCCAGTACTTC. Amino acid sequence: CASSKGHAGAQETQYF.